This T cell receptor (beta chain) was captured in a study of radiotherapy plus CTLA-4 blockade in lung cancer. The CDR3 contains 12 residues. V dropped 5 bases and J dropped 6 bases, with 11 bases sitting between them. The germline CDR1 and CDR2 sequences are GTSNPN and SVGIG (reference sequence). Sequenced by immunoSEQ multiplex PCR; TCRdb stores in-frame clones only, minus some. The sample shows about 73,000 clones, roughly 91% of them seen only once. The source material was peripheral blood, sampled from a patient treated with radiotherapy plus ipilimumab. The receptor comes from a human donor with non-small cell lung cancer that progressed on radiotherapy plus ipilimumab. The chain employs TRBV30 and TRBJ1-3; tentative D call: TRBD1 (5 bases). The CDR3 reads CAWDGGENTIYF. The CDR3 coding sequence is TGTGCCTGGGACGGGGGTGAAAACACCATATATTTT.